The following is a T cell receptor (beta chain) sequence with its context. Its antigen is unknown. This entry belongs to a study of T cells in Graves' hyperthyroidism and ophthalmopathy. The overall study: At the time of initial diagnosis and before any treatment, peripheral blood was collected. General study findings and limits: Model output signaled ophthalmopathy a median around 6.9 months ahead of onset. Ophthalmopathy was distinguished from stable hyperthyroidism by 13 V-J signatures.

Germline lookup yields CDR1 MGHRA and CDR2 YSYEKL. The CDR3 length is 15 residues. The V gene lost 0 bases and the J gene lost 0 bases, with 9 bases spanning the gap. Amplified regions were TCR beta CDR3 sequences from RNA transcripts. RT-PCR in the first round (using the HTBI primer set) targeted the TCR CDR3. TCRdb called the multiplex PCR reads again in MiXCR, with one record for every CDR3 protein. The table shows 310,000 or so distinct CDR3 sequences, with more than 15% occurring only once. Clinical Activity Scores of at least 3, NOSPECS grades of at least 4 and durations under 3 months characterized ophthalmopathy patients.

The rearrangement uses TRBV4-1 and TRBJ2-7; D remains unclear. The clonotype comes from a woman aged 60 to 75 with Graves' ophthalmopathy. What was sequenced was blood. CDR3 in amino acids: CASSQEVTSSYEQYF. The CDR3 nucleotides read TGCGCCAGCAGCCAAGAGGTGACCAGCTCCTACGAGCAGTACTTC.